One and the same sample provided the 16 T cell receptor beta chains below, sequenced in a study of control samples from healthy donors and cancer patients. The table came from immunoSEQ multiplex PCR; TCRdb's copy has only in-frame clones and leaves some out. The sample includes tens of thousands of clones, 85% to 95% of them seen just once. Sequencing used PBMCs. The source is a woman in her 50s with head and neck cancer.

The chain carries TRBV15 and TRBJ2-5; D is undetermined. V was trimmed by 0 bases and J by 2 bases, leaving 10 bases between them. Germline V CDR1 and CDR2: LNHNV, YYDKDF (reference sequence). The CDR3 is 15 residues long. CDR3 DNA sequence: TGTGCCACCAGCAGAGACGGACGTATACAAGAGACCCAGTACTTC. It encodes CATSRDGRIQETQYF.

This clone was observed a few times. CDR3: CASSENQPQHF. In nucleotides, the CDR3 is TGTGCCAGCAGTGAAAATCAGCCCCAGCATTTT. The chain employs TRBV6-1 and TRBJ1-5; D is undetermined. Per germline, CDR1 MNHNS and CDR2 SASEGT. Trimming pared 2 bases from V and 4 bases from J, leaving 0 bases between. The CDR3 length is 11 residues.

Only one count was recorded for this clone. This chain uses TRBV15 with TRBJ2-5; D is perhaps TRBD1 (6 bases). The germline V and J ends were trimmed by 4 bases and 6 bases, with 12 bases remaining between them. The germline V gene encodes CDR1 LNHNV and CDR2 YYDKDF (reference sequence). The CDR3 is 13 residues long. The CDR3 is CATSKGGRKTQYF. The DNA for the CDR3 is TGTGCCACCAGCAAAGGGGGAAGAAAGACCCAGTACTTC.

CDR3 coding DNA: TGCAGCGTCAGGACGCTTACAGGGGACACTGAAGCTTTCTTT. Translated, it gives CSVRTLTGDTEAFF. This chain uses TRBV29-1 with TRBJ1-1; TRBD1 agrees at 7 bases. Germline CDR1 and CDR2: SQVTM and ANQGSEA. V shed 6 bases and J 3 bases; nucleotides not matched to a gene: 10. The CDR3 has 14 amino acids.

The chain has TRBV3-1 (or the pseudogene TRBV3-2) and TRBJ2-3; maybe TRBD2 (6 bases). With 1 base removed from V and 5 bases from J, the gap between germline ends came to 13 bases. Germline lookup yields CDR1 LGHDT and CDR2 YNNKEL (reference sequence). This CDR3 has 15 residues. The CDR3 region has the DNA TGTGCCAGCAGCCAAGGGTTAGCAGCGGGAGATACGCAGTATTTT. It encodes CASSQGLAAGDTQYF.

This clone was seen more than once but under ten times. J is TRBJ2-7 and V is TRBV28; D might be TRBD1 (6 bases). CDR1 is MDHEN and CDR2 is SYDVKM in the germline V gene. Deletions cut 2 bases from V and 0 bases from J, with 11 bases between. There are 15 residues in the CDR3. CDR3 protein: CASSLRTESSYEQYF. The CDR3, as DNA: TGTGCCAGCAGTTTAAGGACAGAGAGCTCCTACGAGCAGTACTTC. Combining the CDR3 with reference TRBV28 and TRBJ2-7 gives the whole variable domain DVKVTQSSRYLVKRTGEKVFLECVQDMDHENMFWYRQDPGLGLRLIYFSYDVKMKEKGDIPEGYSVSREKKERFSLILESASTNQTSMYLCASSLRTESSYEQYFGPGTRLTVT.

V and J are TRBV5-1 and TRBJ1-5; TRBD1 might be the D (6 bases). The germline gives CDR1 SGHRS, CDR2 YFSETQ. Trimming took 4 bases from V and 1 from J, leaving 12 bases between them. CDR3 length: 15 amino acids. CDR3 coding DNA: TGCGCCAGCAGCCAGACAGGAGCCAGCAATCAGCCCCAGCATTTT. Protein product: CASSQTGASNQPQHF. The variable domain in full, with the rest retrieved from reference TRBV5-1 and TRBJ1-5, is KAGVTQTPRYLIKTRGQQVTLSCSPISGHRSVSWYQQTPGQGLQFLFEYFSETQRNKGNFPGRFSGRQFSNSRSEMNVSTLELGDSALYLCASSQTGASNQPQHFGDGTRLSIL.

This chain uses TRBV7-9 with TRBJ1-1; 7 bases are a match to TRBD1. Losses at the gene ends were 1 base for V and 2 bases for J; bases not matched to a gene: 4. CDR1 is SEHNR and CDR2 is FQNEAQ in the germline V gene (reference sequence). The CDR3 runs to 15 residues. In DNA, the CDR3 is TGTGCCAGCAGCTTAGGGGACAGCCGAAACACTGAAGCTTTCTTT. Encoded protein: CASSLGDSRNTEAFF.

This rearrangement joins TRBV10-3 to TRBJ2-3, with a possible D match to TRBD1 (6 bases). Trimming took 9 bases from V and 3 from J, leaving 16 bases between them. This CDR3 is 14 amino acids long. Germline V gene data show CDR1 as ENHRY and CDR2 as SYGVKD. CDR3 DNA sequence: TGTGCCATAGCTGACAGGCCCAATACAGATACGCAGTATTTT. Protein product: CAIADRPNTDTQYF.

The chain couples TRBV29-1 to TRBJ2-2, with 9 positions matching TRBD1. The CDR3 length is 14 residues. After removal of 4 bases from V and 5 bases from J, the junction contained 5 bases not matched to a gene. Germline V gene data show CDR1 as SQVTM and CDR2 as ANQGSEA. Here the CDR3 reads CSVGGQGGTGELFF. DNA for the CDR3: TGCAGCGTTGGGGGACAGGGAGGAACCGGGGAGCTGTTTTTT.

The V and J genes are TRBV27 and TRBJ2-7, with TRBD1 matching 12 bases. V dropped 8 bases and J dropped 3; count of bases not matched to a gene: 2. This CDR3 has 13 residues. CDR1 and CDR2 (germline): MNHEY, SMNVEV (reference sequence). CDR3 amino acids: CASGTGGIYEQYF. In DNA form, the CDR3 reads TGTGCCAGCGGGACAGGGGGCATCTACGAGCAGTACTTC.

The rearrangement links TRBV10-3 to TRBJ2-1; the match to TRBD2 covers 8 bases. The CDR3 is made up of 14 amino acids. Germline CDR1 and CDR2: ENHRY and SYGVKD. V dropped 4 bases and J dropped 7; count of bases not matched to a gene: 6. The CDR3 sequence: CAISGGRSGNEQFF. In DNA, the CDR3 is TGTGCCATCAGTGGCGGGAGGTCGGGGAATGAGCAGTTCTTC.

This rearrangement joins TRBV2 to TRBJ1-2; D remains ambiguous. The CDR3 has 14 residues. Germline CDR1 and CDR2: SNHLY and FYNNEI. Trimming shortened V by 0 bases and J by 2 bases, and 7 bases separated the two germline ends. CDR3 residues: CASSEAEGNYGYTF. CDR3 nucleotides: TGTGCCAGCAGTGAAGCGGAGGGAAACTATGGCTACACCTTC.

The V and J genes are TRBV30 and TRBJ1-5; perhaps TRBD1 as D (6 bases). CDR1 and CDR2 from the germline V gene are GTSNPN and SVGIG (reference sequence). The CDR3 loop spans 14 amino acids. V dropped 0 bases and J dropped 6 bases, with 12 bases sitting between them. The CDR3 nucleotides read TGTGCCTGGAGTGTAGAACAGGGCGGTCAGCCCCAGCATTTT. Protein: CAWSVEQGGQPQHF.

The chain couples TRBV30 to TRBJ2-3; TRBD2 agrees at 8 bases. CDR1 and CDR2 (germline): GTSNPN, SVGIG (reference sequence). The CDR3 has 16 residues. V gave up 0 bases and J gave up 0 bases; unmatched junction bases: 5. The CDR3: CAWSVKTSGSTDTQYF. Written as DNA, the CDR3 is TGTGCCTGGAGTGTTAAAACTAGCGGTAGCACAGATACGCAGTATTTT.

This rearrangement joins TRBV7-8 to TRBJ1-5; 9 bases are a match to TRBD1. The CDR3 is 15 amino acids. V was pared by 5 bases and J by 7 bases, with 9 bases of the junction left unmatched. Germline V gene lookup returns CDR1 SGHVS and CDR2 FQNEAQ. The CDR3 sequence: CASSRPGTGYQPQHF. For the CDR3, the DNA is TGTGCCAGCAGCAGACCCGGGACAGGGTACCAGCCCCAGCATTTT.